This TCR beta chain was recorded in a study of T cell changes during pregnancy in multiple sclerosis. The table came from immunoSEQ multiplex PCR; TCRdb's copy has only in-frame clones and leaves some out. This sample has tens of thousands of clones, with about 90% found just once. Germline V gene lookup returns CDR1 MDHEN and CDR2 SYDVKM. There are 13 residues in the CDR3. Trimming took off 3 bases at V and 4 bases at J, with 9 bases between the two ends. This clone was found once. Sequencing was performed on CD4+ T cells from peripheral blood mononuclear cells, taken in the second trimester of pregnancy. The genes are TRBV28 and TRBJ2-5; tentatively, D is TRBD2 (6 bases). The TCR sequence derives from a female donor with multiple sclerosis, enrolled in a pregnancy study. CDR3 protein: CASSFGGRETQYF. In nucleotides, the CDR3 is TGTGCCAGCAGTTTCGGAGGGCGAGAGACCCAGTACTTC.